These 18 T cell receptor beta chains originate from one sample sequenced in a study of cytomegalovirus exposure and HLA in healthy donors. The PCR made use of 60 Vbeta and 13 Jbeta primers. TCRdb keeps only in-frame clones here, not all; method: immunoSEQ multiplex PCR. Of under 150,000 clones in the sample, 76% were seen once. The sequencing sample was made of PBMCs. The receptors shown here come from a woman in her thirties or forties in good health and CMV-seronegative.

V usage is TRBV19 and J usage is TRBJ1-6; maybe TRBD1 (5 bases). Trimming stripped 10 bases from V and 9 bases from J, with 16 bases between. Germline values: CDR1 LNHDA, CDR2 SQIVND (reference sequence). CDR3 length: 13 residues. CDR3 nucleotides: TGTGCCACGTCCAACGGAGGGGCTTCACCCCTCCACTTT. Translating it yields CATSNGGASPLHF.

The J gene is TRBJ1-2, the V gene TRBV18; maybe TRBD1 (6 bases). The CDR3 totals 15 residues. Between the trimmed V and J ends, which lost 1 base and 3 bases, there was a span of 12 bases. Germline-derived CDR1 and CDR2 are KGHSH and LQKENI. For the CDR3, the DNA is TGTGCCAGCTCACCACTGGGGGGGGCTTACTATGGCTACACCTTC. Translating gives CASSPLGGAYYGYTF.

This clone was detected a few times. The CDR3, as DNA: TGTGCCAGCAGTGTCAACATTCGGGGGTCCTATGGCTACACCTTC. Residues: CASSVNIRGSYGYTF. The chain uses TRBV6-1 and TRBJ1-2, with D possibly TRBD1 on 5 matching bases. This CDR3 is built from 15 residues. The germline V gene encodes CDR1 MNHNS and CDR2 SASEGT. V lost 4 bases, J lost 4 bases, and 16 bases lay in between.

This chain connects TRBV28 to TRBJ2-1, with TRBD2 identical over 9 bases. The germline V gene encodes CDR1 MDHEN and CDR2 SYDVKM. The CDR3 loop spans 14 amino acids. V lost 3 bases and J lost 5; bases outside the gene matches: 2. The DNA for the CDR3 is TGTGCCAGCAGTTTGACTAGCGGCAACAATGAGCAGTTCTTC. Translated: CASSLTSGNNEQFF.

The chain couples TRBV28 to TRBJ1-5; TRBD1 matches at 9 bases. CDR3 size: 15 residues. Per the germline V gene, CDR1 is MDHEN and CDR2 is SYDVKM. V shed 6 bases and J 4 bases; nucleotides not matched to a gene: 7. CDR3 nucleotides: TGTGCCAGCAGCTTAACCGGGACAGGGAATCAGCCCCAGCATTTT. The encoded protein is CASSLTGTGNQPQHF.

The chain has TRBV10-3 and TRBJ2-3, with D tentatively TRBD2 (7 bases). The CDR3 is 19 amino acids. Deletions cut 10 bases from V and 0 bases from J, with 29 bases between. The germline gives CDR1 ENHRY, CDR2 SYGVKD. The chain's CDR3 is CATSPWGLRSGMSTDTQYF. CDR3 in DNA: TGTGCCACCTCCCCCTGGGGGCTAAGGAGCGGGATGAGCACAGATACGCAGTATTTT.

V is TRBV10-2 and J is TRBJ2-1, with TRBD2 matching over 11 bases. Per the germline V gene, CDR1 is WSHSY and CDR2 is SAAADI. V lost 6 bases to trimming and J lost 4 bases; unmatched junction nucleotides: 8. This CDR3 has 16 residues. The CDR3 sequence is CASRPITSGRYNEQFF. CDR3 sequence (DNA): TGCGCCAGCAGGCCGATTACTAGCGGGAGATACAATGAGCAGTTCTTC.

This clone was counted a few times. The V call is TRBV4-2, the J call TRBJ1-2; 7 bases agree with TRBD1. Germline CDR1 is LGHNA and CDR2 is YNFKEQ. The CDR3 consists of 14 residues. Trimming removed 0 bases from V and 4 bases from J; junction bases left unmatched: 2. The CDR3, as DNA: TGTGCCAGCAGCCAAGATCACAGGGGCTATGGCTACACCTTC. It translates to CASSQDHRGYGYTF.

Only a few counts were recorded for this clone. This chain links TRBV2 with TRBJ1-2, with 8 bases matching TRBD1. The CDR3 has 13 residues. With 4 bases clipped from V and 7 bases from J, the junction kept 5 bases outside the gene matches. Germline lookup yields CDR1 SNHLY and CDR2 FYNNEI. The CDR3 is CASSAGQAFGYTF. CDR3 coding DNA: TGTGCCAGCAGTGCGGGACAGGCCTTTGGCTACACCTTC. Together with reference TRBV2 and TRBJ1-2, the CDR3 gives the full variable domain: EPEVTQTPSHQVTQMGQEVILRCVPISNHLYFYWYRQILGQKVEFLVSFYNNEISEKSEIFDDQFSVERPDGSNFTLKIRSTKLEDSAMYFCASSAGQAFGYTFGSGTRLTVV.

The gene calls are TRBV27 and TRBJ1-4, with 7 bases identical to TRBD1. The J segment lost 10 bases and the V segment lost 10 bases, leaving 15 bases of the junction unmatched. CDR1 is MNHEY and CDR2 is SMNVEV in the germline V gene (reference sequence). This CDR3 region has 14 residues. DNA of the CDR3: TGTGCCACCAAGGAGGGACAAGGGGGCGGAAAACTGTTTTTT. Translation gives CATKEGQGGGKLFF.

V usage is TRBV10-1 and J usage is TRBJ2-1; a possible D gene is TRBD2 (6 bases). The CDR3 extends over 15 amino acids. Germline values: CDR1 WNHNN, CDR2 SYGVQD (reference sequence). With 3 bases removed from V and 15 bases from J, the gap between germline ends came to 24 bases. The DNA for the CDR3 is TGCGCCAGCAGTGATTGGGACCAAAAAGGGGACTCTCCGTTCTTC. Protein: CASSDWDQKGDSPFF.

The chain couples TRBV19 to TRBJ1-2, with D unclear. This CDR3 has 14 residues. V was clipped by 2 bases and J by 4 bases, with 11 bases between them. CDR1 and CDR2 (germline): LNHDA, SQIVND (reference sequence). The CDR3 protein is CASSIHLTSYGYTF. DNA for the CDR3: TGTGCCAGTAGTATACATTTAACTTCCTATGGCTACACCTTC.

This clone was found once. The chain couples TRBV7-9 to TRBJ2-1; D is possibly TRBD1 (6 bases). V was shortened by 3 bases and J by 9 bases, with 15 bases between the two germline ends. CDR1 and CDR2 from the germline V gene are SEHNR and FQNEAQ (reference sequence). The CDR3 has 14 residues. The CDR3 bases are TGTGCCAGCAGCTTCAGGGACACATTCACTGAGCAGTTCTTC. Its translation: CASSFRDTFTEQFF.

The chain couples TRBV6-5 to TRBJ2-7; 7 bases fit TRBD2. This CDR3 comprises 14 residues. J lost 6 bases, V lost 2 bases, and 7 bases had no gene match. Germline V gene lookup returns CDR1 MNHEY and CDR2 SVGAGI. The chain's CDR3 is CASSYDVREFEQYF. As DNA, the CDR3 is TGTGCCAGCAGTTACGACGTGCGGGAGTTCGAGCAGTACTTC.

In regard to this clone: The sample has other DNA sequences that encode this CDR3 too. V usage is TRBV5-1 and J usage is TRBJ2-5; D is ambiguous. The CDR3 has 12 amino acids. The ends were cut back, 0 bases at V and 4 bases at J, with 4 bases in the middle. Germline V gene data show CDR1 as SGHRS and CDR2 as YFSETQ. In nucleotides, the CDR3 is TGCGCCAGCAGCTTGGCCGGAGAGACCCAGTACTTC. Translating gives CASSLAGETQYF. Based on the CDR3 plus reference TRBV5-1 and TRBJ2-5, the full variable domain is KAGVTQTPRYLIKTRGQQVTLSCSPISGHRSVSWYQQTPGQGLQFLFEYFSETQRNKGNFPGRFSGRQFSNSRSEMNVSTLELGDSALYLCASSLAGETQYFGPGTRLLVL.

In its sample, this clone was seen a few times. At one boundary the junction diverges from the germline segment, which might be a read error. The rearrangement uses TRBV5-8 and TRBJ1-2; no definite D call. Germline V gene lookup returns CDR1 SGHTS and CDR2 YDEGEE. This CDR3 contains 11 residues. This CDR3 reads CASSLGGSLGF. Written as DNA, the CDR3 is TGTGCCAGCAGCTTGGGAGGCTCACTGGGCTTC.

This clone was recorded only once. This rearrangement joins TRBV5-4 to TRBJ1-4; D is ambiguous. The CDR3 totals 15 residues. CDR1 SGHNT and CDR2 YYREEE come from the germline V gene (reference sequence). V lost 6 bases to trimming and J lost 4 bases, with 16 bases between them. The CDR3 protein is CASTQGGGDNEKLFF. The CDR3 bases are TGTGCCAGCACCCAAGGAGGTGGAGATAATGAAAAACTGTTTTTT.

A note on this clone: Distinct nucleotide sequences in the sample also encode this CDR3. This rearrangement joins TRBV28 to TRBJ1-5; D not certain. CDR1 MDHEN and CDR2 SYDVKM come from the germline V gene. The CDR3 length is 14 residues. V lost 3 bases to trimming and J lost 4 bases, with 10 bases between them. CDR3 nucleotide sequence: TGTGCCAGCAGTTTTGGCGGGGAAAATCAGCCCCAGCATTTT. The encoded protein is CASSFGGENQPQHF.